These T cell receptor beta chains were read from a single sample in a study of blood T cell repertoires in COVID-19. Sequencing used immunoSEQ multiplex PCR; TCRdb keeps in-frame clones, though not all of them. There are some 100,000 clones in the sample; around 94% occur only once, and 5.7% lies in the top ten. The source material was peripheral blood. These TCRs come from a man aged 50 to 60 with active COVID-19. The CDR3 runs from the conserved cysteine through the conserved F or W. The order of the fields is J gene, D gene, V gene, clone size, CDR3 DNA, CDR3 protein. D genes are given only for firm matches. For some rows the clone size is stated as once, few or many, or as a class when expanded; others skip it.

j_gene: TRBJ1-3; d_gene: -; v_gene: TRBV5-4; abundance: once; CDR3nt: TGTGCCAGCAGCGATCATGGGAGAAGCTCTGGAAACACCATATATTTT; CDR3aa: CASSDHGRSSGNTIYF
j_gene: TRBJ1-5; d_gene: -; v_gene: TRBV19; abundance: -; CDR3nt: TGTGCCAGTAGTATGGGGAGTGAAAGATATCAGCCCCAGCATTTT; CDR3aa: CASSMGSERYQPQHF
j_gene: TRBJ2-1; d_gene: TRBD2; v_gene: TRBV19; abundance: -; CDR3nt: TGTGCCAGTAGTATACTAGCGGGAAAAGAGCAGTTCTTC; CDR3aa: CASSILAGKEQFF
j_gene: TRBJ1-1; d_gene: TRBD1; v_gene: TRBV28; abundance: -; CDR3nt: TGTGCCAGCAGTTTTCGCAGGGGGGCCACTGAAGCTTTCTTT; CDR3aa: CASSFRRGATEAFF
j_gene: TRBJ1-1; d_gene: -; v_gene: TRBV9; abundance: -; CDR3nt: TGTGCCAGCAGCGTAGTGTCTAGAACAACACCACAAACAGCTTTCTTT; CDR3aa: CASSVVSRTTPQTAFF
j_gene: TRBJ2-3; d_gene: -; v_gene: TRBV7-8; abundance: -; CDR3nt: TGTGCCAGCAAGAGGGTTAGCACAGATACGCAGTATTTT; CDR3aa: CASKRVSTDTQYF
j_gene: TRBJ2-5; d_gene: TRBD2; v_gene: TRBV3-1/TRBV3-2; abundance: -; CDR3nt: TGTGCCAGCAGCCTTGGACTAGCGGGAGAGACCCAGTACTTC; CDR3aa: CASSLGLAGETQYF
j_gene: TRBJ2-7; d_gene: -; v_gene: TRBV25-1; abundance: once; CDR3nt: TGTGCCAGCACCTCCCCCGGCTCCTACGAGCAGTACTTC; CDR3aa: CASTSPGSYEQYF
j_gene: TRBJ1-1; d_gene: -; v_gene: TRBV28; abundance: -; CDR3nt: TGTGCCAGCAGGGAAGGGGTAGAAGCTTTCTTT; CDR3aa: CASREGVEAFF
j_gene: TRBJ2-1; d_gene: -; v_gene: TRBV7-6; abundance: once; CDR3nt: TGTGCCAGCAGCGAATTAGCGGTGTCCTACAATGAGCAGTTCTTC; CDR3aa: CASSELAVSYNEQFF
j_gene: TRBJ2-1; d_gene: -; v_gene: TRBV24-1; abundance: once; CDR3nt: TGTGCCACCAGTGATAGCACCGTCTACAATGAGCAGTTCTTC; CDR3aa: CATSDSTVYNEQFF
j_gene: TRBJ2-1; d_gene: TRBD2; v_gene: TRBV5-8; abundance: once; CDR3nt: TGTGCCAGCAGCTCTCCGGGACTAGCGTTAGATGAGCAGTTCTTC; CDR3aa: CASSSPGLALDEQFF
j_gene: TRBJ1-2; d_gene: TRBD1; v_gene: TRBV19; abundance: -; CDR3nt: TGTGCCATTCGCACAGGGGATCAACGTGGCTACACCTTC; CDR3aa: CAIRTGDQRGYTF
j_gene: TRBJ1-5; d_gene: -; v_gene: TRBV6-2/TRBV6-3; abundance: -; CDR3nt: TGTGCCAGCAGTACCGACAGCTATAGCAATCAGCCCCAGCATTTT; CDR3aa: CASSTDSYSNQPQHF
j_gene: TRBJ2-5; d_gene: -; v_gene: TRBV11-2; abundance: -; CDR3nt: TGTGCCAGCAGCTTAGTGCGAGTGAGCGAAGAGACCCAGTACTTC; CDR3aa: CASSLVRVSEETQYF
j_gene: TRBJ2-3; d_gene: TRBD2; v_gene: TRBV18; abundance: -; CDR3nt: TGTGCCAGCTCACCCCCGGGACTAGCGGGAGGTACAGATACGCAGTATTTT; CDR3aa: CASSPPGLAGGTDTQYF
j_gene: TRBJ2-2; d_gene: -; v_gene: TRBV7-9; abundance: -; CDR3nt: TGTGCCAGCAGCTTTGCGCATGTCGGGGAGCTGTTTTTT; CDR3aa: CASSFAHVGELFF
j_gene: TRBJ1-5; d_gene: -; v_gene: TRBV5-5; abundance: -; CDR3nt: TGTGCCAGCAGCTTTGGGCCCCCAGGGAATCAGCCCCAGCATTTT; CDR3aa: CASSFGPPGNQPQHF
j_gene: TRBJ2-2; d_gene: -; v_gene: TRBV28; abundance: -; CDR3nt: TGTGCCAGCAGCCCCTTGACAGGTTCCTTGAACACCGGGGAGCTGTTTTTT; CDR3aa: CASSPLTGSLNTGELFF
j_gene: TRBJ2-2; d_gene: TRBD1; v_gene: TRBV19; abundance: -; CDR3nt: TGTGCCAGTATCCCAGGGGGTAACACCGGGGAGCTGTTTTTT; CDR3aa: CASIPGGNTGELFF
j_gene: TRBJ2-7; d_gene: TRBD2; v_gene: TRBV5-1; abundance: -; CDR3nt: TGCGCCAGCAGCCAAACGCCCGGGACTAAGGGGGAGCAGTACTTC; CDR3aa: CASSQTPGTKGEQYF
j_gene: TRBJ1-2; d_gene: -; v_gene: TRBV5-1; abundance: few; CDR3nt: TGCGCCAGCAGCCCTGGACAGTCGAGCTATGGCTACACCTTC; CDR3aa: CASSPGQSSYGYTF
j_gene: TRBJ1-1; d_gene: TRBD1; v_gene: TRBV2; abundance: -; CDR3nt: TGTGCCAGCAGGGACAGGGTAGGGAACACTGAAGCTTTCTTT; CDR3aa: CASRDRVGNTEAFF
j_gene: TRBJ1-1; d_gene: -; v_gene: TRBV21-1; abundance: -; CDR3nt: TGTGCCAGCAGCAAAGCAGCGTGCACTGAAGCTTTCTTT; CDR3aa: CASSKAACTEAFF
j_gene: TRBJ1-2; d_gene: -; v_gene: TRBV10-3; abundance: -; CDR3nt: TGTGCCATCAAAGGGCAGGGCCCCCTTGGAGCTAACTATGGCTACACCTTC; CDR3aa: CAIKGQGPLGANYGYTF
j_gene: TRBJ1-5; d_gene: -; v_gene: TRBV7-2; abundance: -; CDR3nt: TGTGCCAGCAGTTCCGACACTAGCAATCAGCCCCAGCATTTT; CDR3aa: CASSSDTSNQPQHF
j_gene: TRBJ2-1; d_gene: -; v_gene: TRBV3-1/TRBV3-2; abundance: -; CDR3nt: TGTGCCAGCAGCCAGGGTATGACTCAAGCAGGGGAGCAGTTCTTC; CDR3aa: CASSQGMTQAGEQFF
j_gene: TRBJ2-7; d_gene: -; v_gene: TRBV16; abundance: -; CDR3nt: TGTGCCAGCAGCCAATCGGGGGGTAGTCGTGAGCAGTACTTC; CDR3aa: CASSQSGGSREQYF
j_gene: TRBJ2-5; d_gene: TRBD1; v_gene: TRBV19; abundance: -; CDR3nt: TGTGCCAGTAATCCGGGACAGGACCAAGAGACCCAGTACTTC; CDR3aa: CASNPGQDQETQYF
j_gene: TRBJ1-4; d_gene: TRBD1; v_gene: TRBV5-1; abundance: -; CDR3nt: TGCGCCAGCAGCTTGTTGGGACAGGCTAATGAAAAACTGTTTTTT; CDR3aa: CASSLLGQANEKLFF
j_gene: TRBJ2-3; d_gene: TRBD2; v_gene: TRBV28; abundance: -; CDR3nt: TGTGCCAGCAGTTCCCACGGGACTAGCGGGAGCCCATCACCTGATACGCAGTATTTT; CDR3aa: CASSSHGTSGSPSPDTQYF
j_gene: TRBJ1-4; d_gene: TRBD1; v_gene: TRBV9; abundance: -; CDR3nt: TGTGCCAGCAGCGTAGGTACCGGGACAGGGAATGAAAAACTGTTTTTT; CDR3aa: CASSVGTGTGNEKLFF
j_gene: TRBJ1-6; d_gene: -; v_gene: TRBV19; abundance: -; CDR3nt: TGTGCCAGTAACCCGCAGGGGTCTTCACCCCTCCACTTT; CDR3aa: CASNPQGSSPLHF
j_gene: TRBJ2-7; d_gene: TRBD1; v_gene: TRBV11-2; abundance: -; CDR3nt: TGTGCCAGCAGCCCTAGATCCGACAGGGGGGGACGGGGGCAGTACTTC; CDR3aa: CASSPRSDRGGRGQYF
j_gene: TRBJ1-2; d_gene: TRBD1; v_gene: TRBV6-1; abundance: -; CDR3nt: TGTGCCAGCAGTGAAGCAACAGGGGTGACTGGCTACACCTTC; CDR3aa: CASSEATGVTGYTF
j_gene: TRBJ2-7; d_gene: -; v_gene: TRBV28; abundance: -; CDR3nt: TGTGCCAGCAGTTTACCAGGGGACGAGCAGTACTTC; CDR3aa: CASSLPGDEQYF
j_gene: TRBJ2-3; d_gene: TRBD2; v_gene: TRBV7-3; abundance: -; CDR3nt: TGTGCCAGCAGCTTAAACGCGGGAGGGCCAACAGATACGCAGTATTTT; CDR3aa: CASSLNAGGPTDTQYF
j_gene: TRBJ1-5; d_gene: -; v_gene: TRBV7-8; abundance: -; CDR3nt: TGTGCCAGCTCCGGTCGTGTCAATCAGCCCCAGCATTTT; CDR3aa: CASSGRVNQPQHF
j_gene: TRBJ2-1; d_gene: TRBD2; v_gene: TRBV9; abundance: -; CDR3nt: TGTGCCAGCAGCAAACTAGCGGGGATTTACAATGAGCAGTTCTTC; CDR3aa: CASSKLAGIYNEQFF
j_gene: TRBJ2-4; d_gene: TRBD2; v_gene: TRBV9; abundance: -; CDR3nt: TGTGCCAGCAGCCCCGCCATCGGGAAAGCGGGATCGGAAGCCAAAAACATTCAGTACTTC; CDR3aa: CASSPAIGKAGSEAKNIQYF
j_gene: TRBJ2-7; d_gene: -; v_gene: TRBV11-2; abundance: -; CDR3nt: TGTGCCAGCCATCCCCCCACCACAGGCTCCTACGAGCAGTACTTC; CDR3aa: CASHPPTTGSYEQYF
j_gene: TRBJ2-2; d_gene: -; v_gene: TRBV28; abundance: once; CDR3nt: TGTGCCAGCAGTAGCTCCGGGACACCCAGTGGGGAGCTGTTTTTT; CDR3aa: CASSSSGTPSGELFF
j_gene: TRBJ1-1; d_gene: TRBD1; v_gene: TRBV6-5; abundance: few; CDR3nt: TGTGCCAGCAGAGGGACAGGCGACACTGAAGCTTTCTTT; CDR3aa: CASRGTGDTEAFF
j_gene: TRBJ1-2; d_gene: TRBD1; v_gene: TRBV2; abundance: -; CDR3nt: TGTGCCAGCCGGTCGGGACAGGGTGATGGCTACACCTTC; CDR3aa: CASRSGQGDGYTF
j_gene: TRBJ1-1; d_gene: -; v_gene: TRBV3-1/TRBV3-2; abundance: -; CDR3nt: TGTGCCAGCGGGAGGGGTTGGACTGAAGCTTTCTTT; CDR3aa: CASGRGWTEAFF